This T cell receptor beta chain is from a study of OX40 agonist ivuxolimab in advanced cancers. Whole-study context: Ivuxolimab doses were 0.01, 0.1, 0.3, 1.5, 3 or 10 mg/kg every 2 weeks. Participants could have had prior anti-PD-1, anti-PD-L1 or anti-CTLA-4 therapy, and around 40% had some. Partial responses were observed in three patients, of whom one had hepatocellular carcinoma and two had cutaneous melanoma. Study outcomes and limitations: By week 6 at 0.1 to 3.0 mg/kg, blood CD4+ and CD8+ T cells had expanded clonally.

The table came from immunoSEQ multiplex PCR; TCRdb's copy has only in-frame clones and leaves some out. The repertoire includes over 65,000 clones, about 88% of them detected once, and 8% sits in the top ten. In the case of this clone: Its antigen is unknown.

Germline CDR1 SGDLS, CDR2 YYNGEE. This CDR3 contains 16 residues. V lost 0 bases and J lost 0; bases outside the gene matches: 5. This TCR was recovered from an adult with an advanced solid tumor such as melanoma, head and neck, liver or kidney cancer. This chain links TRBV9 with TRBJ2-7; TRBD2 aligns across 8 bases. Sample: CD4+ or CD8+ T cells sorted from blood, taken in a trial of the OX40 agonist ivuxolimab. CDR3 DNA sequence: TGTGCCAGCAGCGTAGTTGCTAGCGGGCCCTCCTACGAGCAGTACTTC. Translating it yields CASSVVASGPSYEQYF.